This TCR beta chain was sequenced for a study of spatial heterogeneity in lung cancer. Study information: The library had UMIs, and each TCR and UMI pair averaged more than ten raw reads. Study-level results: Blood showed ubiquitous tumor TCRs more often at resection than at routine follow-up.

V lost 5 bases and J lost 6; bases outside the gene matches: 12. The CDR3 is 16 amino acids. The germline gives CDR1 SGHRS, CDR2 YFSETQ. Of note for this clonotype: What it binds is unknown.

Time point here: blood at routine non-recurrence follow-up after resection. Whole RNA, isolated from tumor, nontumor lung or frozen PBMC, was sequenced without prior sorting. TCRdb analysed the 5' RACE reads with MiXCR anew, one entry per CDR3 protein. This repertoire shows approximately 56,000 distinct CDR3 sequences, roughly 8.1% found once; its top ten account for around 35%. The TCR comes from a female donor with early-stage non-small cell lung cancer. The sample was PBMCs, taken at follow-up. The chain uses TRBV5-1 and TRBJ2-1; 9 bases map to TRBD2. CDR3 sequence (DNA): TGCGCCAGCAGTACCCCGGGACTAGCAATACTCAATGAGCAGTTCTTC. Translation gives CASSTPGLAILNEQFF.